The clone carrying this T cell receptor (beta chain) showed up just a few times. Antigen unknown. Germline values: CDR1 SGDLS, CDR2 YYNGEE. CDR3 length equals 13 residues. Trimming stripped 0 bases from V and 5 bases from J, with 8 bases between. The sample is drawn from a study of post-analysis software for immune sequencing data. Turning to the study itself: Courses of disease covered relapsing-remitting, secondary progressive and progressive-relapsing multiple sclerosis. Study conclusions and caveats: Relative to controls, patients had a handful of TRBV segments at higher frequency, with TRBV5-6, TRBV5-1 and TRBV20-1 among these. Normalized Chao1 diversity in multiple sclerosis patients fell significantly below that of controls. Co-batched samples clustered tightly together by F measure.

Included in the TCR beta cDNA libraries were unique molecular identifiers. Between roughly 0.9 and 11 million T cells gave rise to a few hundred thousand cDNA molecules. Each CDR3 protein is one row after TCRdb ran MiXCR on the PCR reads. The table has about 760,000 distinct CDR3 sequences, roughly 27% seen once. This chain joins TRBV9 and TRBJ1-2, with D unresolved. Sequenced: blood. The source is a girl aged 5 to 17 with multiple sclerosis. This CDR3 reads CASSVATGYGYTF. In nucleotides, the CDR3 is TGTGCCAGCAGCGTAGCTACTGGGTATGGCTACACCTTC.